The sample holds one count of the clone carrying this TCR beta chain. Its antigen remains unknown. The sample originates from a study of T cell repertoires in cytomegalovirus infection. Across the study: Used in the study were CMV epitopes, some recently identified and HLA-C-restricted, others well-studied and HLA-B-restricted. CMV infection and matching HLA type were both indicated by public TCR beta signatures.

TCRdb used MiXCR to reprocess the reads, holding one entry per CDR3 protein. The sample includes roughly 860,000 distinct CDR3 sequences, around a third of them seen just once. Study results and limitations: HLA-C-restricted, CMV-specific TCR beta clonotypes were dominant ex vivo. CMV carriers having the relevant HLA were flagged by cumulative public TCR beta family frequency.

Germline-derived CDR1 and CDR2 are MDHEN and SYDVKM. With 2 bases removed from V and 5 bases from J, the gap between germline ends came to 22 bases. The CDR3 sequence is 17 residues long. Sequenced here: cultured CD8+ T cells from PBMCs, sampled from culture after CMV antigen stimulation. The chain combines TRBV28 with TRBJ2-7; D is possibly TRBD2 (6 bases). The receptor's source is a human donor in good health (CMV status not recorded). Some clones in this sample may be carry-over from other donors' samples. As DNA, the CDR3 is TGTGCCAGCAGTTTAGAAGGCCGGGAGAGGGGTATGGACGAGCAGTACGTC. Protein sequence: CASSLEGRERGMDEQYV.